What follows are 14 T cell receptor beta chains derived from one specimen sequenced in a study of blood T cell repertoires in COVID-19. Assay used: immunoSEQ multiplex PCR; TCRdb lists only in-frame clones, some missing. The sample carries approximately 210,000 clones, 80% to 90% recorded once. The specimen was PBMCs or T cells enriched from blood (not recorded which). These receptors were taken from a woman between 50 and 59 years old with acute COVID-19.

The sample holds a few counts of this clone. In DNA, the CDR3 is TGTGCCAGCCGGGACAGGGGCTCCTACGAGCAGTACTTC. Encoded protein: CASRDRGSYEQYF. V gene TRBV28 combines with J gene TRBJ2-7, with 10 nucleotides matching TRBD1. V dropped 8 bases and J dropped 0; count of bases not matched to a gene: 1. CDR1 is MDHEN, CDR2 SYDVKM, per germline. The CDR3 runs 13 residues.

The chain recombines TRBV5-1 with TRBJ2-3; D is unclear. With 0 bases removed from V and 0 bases from J, the gap between germline ends came to 5 bases. CDR1 SGHRS and CDR2 YFSETQ come from the germline V gene. The CDR3 runs 14 residues. The CDR3 loop is CASSLELSTDTQYF. CDR3 coding DNA: TGCGCCAGCAGCTTGGAATTAAGCACAGATACGCAGTATTTT.

Of note for this clone: Other DNA sequences in the same sample also yield this CDR3. The V gene is TRBV12-3 or TRBV12-4, the J gene TRBJ1-2, with D unresolved. The V gene lost 8 bases and the J gene lost 1 base, with 11 bases spanning the gap. CDR3 length: 13 residues. For the CDR3, the DNA is TGTGCCAGCTCCCTGGGCAGTAACTATGGCTACACCTTC. Its protein is CASSLGSNYGYTF.

The chain carries TRBV25-1 and TRBJ2-1; no definite D call. CDR1 is MGHDK and CDR2 is SYGVNS in the germline V gene. V was cut by 4 bases and J by 2 bases, with 9 bases left in between. This CDR3 is 14 amino acids long. The CDR3 DNA is TGTGCCAGCAGTGCGGTCAACCCCTACAATGAGCAGTTCTTC. This codes for CASSAVNPYNEQFF.

The chain employs TRBV7-8 and TRBJ2-5; 8 nucleotides agree with TRBD1. The CDR3 spans 14 residues. J was trimmed by 5 bases and V by 1 base; bases with no gene match: 3. Looked up from germline, CDR1 is SGHVS and CDR2 is FQNEAQ. CDR3 sequence (DNA): TGTGCCAGCAGCTTAGGGACAGGGATGGAGACCCAGTACTTC. Residues: CASSLGTGMETQYF. The full variable domain, in which reference TRBV7-8 and TRBJ2-5 provide the parts outside the CDR3, is GAGVSQSPRYKVAKRGQDVALRCDPISGHVSLFWYQQALGQGPEFLTYFQNEAQLDKSGLPSDRFFAERPEGSVSTLKIQRTQQEDSAVYLCASSLGTGMETQYFGPGTRLLVL.

This clone was observed a few times. This chain connects TRBV12-3 or TRBV12-4 to TRBJ1-2; a weak D match, TRBD1 (5 bases). This CDR3 is 11 amino acids long. Trimming took off 8 bases at V and 6 bases at J, with 10 bases between the two ends. The DNA of the CDR3 is TGTGCCAGCTCCGGGGGTAATGGCTACACCTTC. It encodes CASSGGNGYTF.

The gene calls are TRBV28 and TRBJ2-7; D is possibly TRBD1 (6 bases). This CDR3 has 14 residues. V was clipped by 8 bases and J by 1 base, with 15 bases between them. CDR1 is MDHEN and CDR2 is SYDVKM in the germline V gene. CDR3 in amino acids: CASLTTGLSYEQYF. The CDR3 DNA is TGTGCCAGCCTCACGACAGGTTTATCCTACGAGCAGTACTTC.

The chain's CDR3 is CASSLQGTRGYTF. The CDR3 DNA is TGTGCCAGCAGCCTGCAGGGCACCCGTGGCTACACCTTC. This chain uses TRBV3-1 (or the pseudogene TRBV3-2) with TRBJ1-2; TRBD1 is a possible D gene (5 bases). CDR1 and CDR2 from the germline V gene are LGHDT and YNNKEL (reference sequence). V was shortened by 4 bases and J by 7 bases, with 13 bases between the two germline ends. This CDR3 is 13 amino acids long.

The chain combines TRBV2 with TRBJ1-2; TRBD1 aligns across 10 bases. After removal of 5 bases from V and 6 bases from J, the junction contained 12 bases not matched to a gene. The CDR3 loop spans 16 amino acids. The germline V gene encodes CDR1 SNHLY and CDR2 FYNNEI. In nucleotides, the CDR3 is TGTGCCAGCAGTTCCCGGACAGGGGGATATTCGGATGGCTACACCTTC. It translates to CASSSRTGGYSDGYTF.

The V and J genes are TRBV30 and TRBJ2-7; 7 positions match TRBD1. V gave up 3 bases and J gave up 3 bases; unmatched junction bases: 17. This CDR3 contains 17 residues. Germline CDR1 is GTSNPN and CDR2 is SVGIG (reference sequence). In DNA form, the CDR3 reads TGTGCCTGGAGGATCCCCGTGGCCGGGACAGTGAACTACGAGCAGTACTTC. It encodes CAWRIPVAGTVNYEQYF.

The rearrangement links TRBV7-3 to TRBJ2-7; 8 bases fit TRBD2. Germline-derived CDR1 and CDR2 are SGHTA and FQGTGA. This CDR3 spans 15 amino acids. V lost 1 base and J lost 6; bases outside the gene matches: 8. The CDR3 protein is CASSLMGLGRPEQYF. The DNA of the CDR3 is TGTGCCAGCAGCTTAATGGGACTAGGACGCCCCGAGCAGTACTTC.

V gene TRBV6-5 combines with J gene TRBJ1-4; possible D gene TRBD1, 5 bases. This CDR3 comprises 15 residues. Trimming removed 6 bases from V and 0 bases from J, with 11 bases in between. Looked up from germline, CDR1 is MNHEY and CDR2 is SVGAGI. CDR3 DNA sequence: TGTGCCAGCAGGAAAAGGGGTGCAACTAATGAAAAACTGTTTTTT. Amino acid sequence: CASRKRGATNEKLFF.

V usage is TRBV10-3 and J usage is TRBJ1-1, with D possibly TRBD1 on 5 matching bases. Germline loops: CDR1 ENHRY, CDR2 SYGVKD. CDR3 length: 15 residues. V lost 2 bases and J lost 11, with 21 bases in between. DNA for the CDR3: TGTGCCATCAGTGAGGAAGTCAGGGTCAAGAAGGGGGCTTTCTTT. Translating it yields CAISEEVRVKKGAFF.

The chain joins TRBV11-3 to TRBJ2-1; 9 nucleotides agree with TRBD1. This CDR3 region has 15 residues. CDR1 SGHNT and CDR2 YENEEA come from the germline V gene. Trimming took 1 base from V and 9 from J; bases not matched to a gene: 7. The CDR3 protein is CASSLGTQGAGEQFF. CDR3 DNA: TGTGCCAGCAGCTTAGGGACACAGGGGGCAGGTGAGCAGTTCTTC.